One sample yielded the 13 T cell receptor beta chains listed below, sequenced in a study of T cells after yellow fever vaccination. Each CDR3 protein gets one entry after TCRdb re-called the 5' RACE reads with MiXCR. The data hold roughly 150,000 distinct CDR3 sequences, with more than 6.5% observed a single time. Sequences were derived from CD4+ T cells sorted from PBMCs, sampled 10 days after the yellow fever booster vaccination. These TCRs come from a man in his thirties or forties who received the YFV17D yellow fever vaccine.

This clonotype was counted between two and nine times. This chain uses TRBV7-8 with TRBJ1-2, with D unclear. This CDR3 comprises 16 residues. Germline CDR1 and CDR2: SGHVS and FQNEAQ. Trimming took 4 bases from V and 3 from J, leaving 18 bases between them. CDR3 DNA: TGTGCCAGCAGCTCCCAGTCCCTAACCCTTGACTATGGCTACACCTTC. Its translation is CASSSQSLTLDYGYTF.

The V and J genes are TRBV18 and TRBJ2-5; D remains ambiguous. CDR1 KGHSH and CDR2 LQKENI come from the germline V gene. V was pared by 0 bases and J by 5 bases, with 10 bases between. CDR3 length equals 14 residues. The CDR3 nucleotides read TGTGCCAGCTCACCACCGGATACGGTGGAGACCCAGTACTTC. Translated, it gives CASSPPDTVETQYF.

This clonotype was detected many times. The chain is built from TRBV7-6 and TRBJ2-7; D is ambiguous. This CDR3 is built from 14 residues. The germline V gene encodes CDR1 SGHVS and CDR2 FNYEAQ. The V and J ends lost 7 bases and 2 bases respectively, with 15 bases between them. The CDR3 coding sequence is TGTGCCAGCACCTCAGCTCCCGGACCCTACGAGCAGTACTTC. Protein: CASTSAPGPYEQYF. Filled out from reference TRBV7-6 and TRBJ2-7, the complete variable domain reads GAGVSQSPRYKVTKRGQDVALRCDPISGHVSLYWYRQALGQGPEFLTYFNYEAQQDKSGLPNDRFSAERPEGSISTLTIQRTEQRDSAMYRCASTSAPGPYEQYFGPGTRLTVT.

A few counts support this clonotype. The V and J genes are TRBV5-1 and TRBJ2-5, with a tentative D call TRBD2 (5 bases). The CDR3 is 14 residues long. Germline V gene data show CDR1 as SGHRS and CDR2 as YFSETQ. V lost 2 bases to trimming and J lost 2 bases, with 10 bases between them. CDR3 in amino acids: CASSFGGQQETQYF. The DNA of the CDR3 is TGCGCCAGCAGCTTCGGAGGTCAGCAAGAGACCCAGTACTTC.

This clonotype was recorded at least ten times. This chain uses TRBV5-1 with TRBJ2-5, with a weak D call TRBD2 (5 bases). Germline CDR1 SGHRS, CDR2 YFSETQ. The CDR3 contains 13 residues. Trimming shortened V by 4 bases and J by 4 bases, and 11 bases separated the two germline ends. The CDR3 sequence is CASSPGSPETQYF. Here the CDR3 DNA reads TGCGCCAGCAGCCCGGGGTCCCCAGAGACCCAGTACTTC.

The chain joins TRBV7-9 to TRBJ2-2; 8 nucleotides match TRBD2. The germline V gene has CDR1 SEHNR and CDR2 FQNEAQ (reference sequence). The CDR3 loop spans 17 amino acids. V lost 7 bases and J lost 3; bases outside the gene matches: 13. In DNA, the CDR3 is TGTGCCAGCAAACCCAAATCGGGGGGGCGCGACACCGGGGAGCTGTTTTTT. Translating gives CASKPKSGGRDTGELFF.

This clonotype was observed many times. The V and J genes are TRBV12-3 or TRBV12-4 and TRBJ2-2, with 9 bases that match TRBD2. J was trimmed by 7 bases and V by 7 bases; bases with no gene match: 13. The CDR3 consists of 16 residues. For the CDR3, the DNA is TGTGCCAGCACCCATATGAAAATAGCGGGAGTCGGGGAGCTGTTTTTT. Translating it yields CASTHMKIAGVGELFF.

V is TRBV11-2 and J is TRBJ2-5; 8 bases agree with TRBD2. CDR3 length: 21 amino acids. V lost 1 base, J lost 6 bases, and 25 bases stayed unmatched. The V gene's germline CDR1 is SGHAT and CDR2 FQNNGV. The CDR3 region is CASSLGPPHSTIAGQRKTQYF. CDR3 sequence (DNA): TGTGCCAGCAGCTTAGGCCCCCCCCACTCCACCATAGCGGGGCAACGGAAGACCCAGTACTTC.

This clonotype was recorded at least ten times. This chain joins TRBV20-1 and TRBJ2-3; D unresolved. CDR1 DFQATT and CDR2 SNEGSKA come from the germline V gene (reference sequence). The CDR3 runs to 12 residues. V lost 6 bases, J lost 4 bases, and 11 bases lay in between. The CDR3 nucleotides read TGCAGTGCCTCAAGGGCCTCAGATACGCAGTATTTT. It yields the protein CSASRASDTQYF.

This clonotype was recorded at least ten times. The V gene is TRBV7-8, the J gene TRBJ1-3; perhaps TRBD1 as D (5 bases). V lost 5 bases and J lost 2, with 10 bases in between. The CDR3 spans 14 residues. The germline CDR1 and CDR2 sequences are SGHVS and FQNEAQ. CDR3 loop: CASSLAGPGNTIYF. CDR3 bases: TGTGCCAGCAGCCTCGCGGGGCCTGGAAACACCATATATTTT.

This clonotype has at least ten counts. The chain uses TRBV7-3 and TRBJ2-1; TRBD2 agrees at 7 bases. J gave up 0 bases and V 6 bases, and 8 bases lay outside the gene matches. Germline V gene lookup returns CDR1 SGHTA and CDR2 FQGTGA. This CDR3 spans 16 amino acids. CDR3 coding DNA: TGTGCCAGCAGTGGAAGGGGCGGGGGCTCCTACAATGAGCAGTTCTTC. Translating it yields CASSGRGGGSYNEQFF.

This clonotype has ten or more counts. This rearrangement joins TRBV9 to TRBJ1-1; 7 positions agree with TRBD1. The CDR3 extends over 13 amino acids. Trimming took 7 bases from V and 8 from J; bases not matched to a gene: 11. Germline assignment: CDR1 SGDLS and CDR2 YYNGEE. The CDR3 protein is CASGRGGPTEAFF. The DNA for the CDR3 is TGTGCCAGCGGCAGGGGGGGACCGACCGAAGCTTTCTTT.

As DNA, the CDR3 is TGTGCCAGCAACTTAGGCTTGCTAGCGGGATACAATGAGCAGTTCTTC. This encodes CASNLGLLAGYNEQFF. The chain recombines TRBV12-3 or TRBV12-4 with TRBJ2-1; 9 positions agree with TRBD2. The length of the CDR3 is 16 residues. V was clipped by 7 bases and J by 4 bases; unmatched bases: 11.